The 27 T cell receptor beta chains below were found in one sample sequenced in a study of blood T cell repertoires in COVID-19. Using immunoSEQ multiplex PCR, the repertoire was profiled, and TCRdb retains in-frame clones only, with some absent. The sample carries about 150,000 clones, roughly 80% recorded once. What was sequenced was peripheral blood. Every receptor here comes from a woman in her 70s with COVID-19, enrolled during active disease.

This clone was seen once. V is TRBV7-3 and J is TRBJ2-3, with 7 bases lining up with TRBD1. The junction had 6 bases not matched to a gene; V was cut back by 4 bases and J by 5 bases. Germline lookup yields CDR1 SGHTA and CDR2 FQGTGA. The CDR3 is 14 residues long. The CDR3 DNA follows: TGTGCCAGCAGCTCCGGACAGGTTGGAGATACGCAGTATTTT. Amino acid sequence: CASSSGQVGDTQYF.

The gene calls are TRBV4-2 and TRBJ1-4; D is perhaps TRBD1 (5 bases). V was clipped by 1 base and J by 7 bases, with 16 bases between them. The germline V gene encodes CDR1 LGHNA and CDR2 YNFKEQ. The CDR3 is made up of 16 amino acids. In nucleotides, the CDR3 is TGTGCCAGCAGCCAAGGGGGCCGCACGGTGGGTGAAAAACTGTTTTTT. It codes for CASSQGGRTVGEKLFF.

The rearrangement uses TRBV3-1 (or the pseudogene TRBV3-2) and TRBJ2-2; 9 nucleotides agree with TRBD2. The CDR3 runs 17 residues. Germline CDR1 reads LGHDT; CDR2 reads YNNKEL (reference sequence). Trimming cost V 4 bases and J 5 bases; bases outside gene matches: 11. The CDR3 DNA sequence: TGTGCCAGCAGCCGACCGGGACTAGCAACAAAGACCGGGGAGCTGTTTTTT. This sequence encodes CASSRPGLATKTGELFF.

The rearrangement links TRBV7-3 to TRBJ1-1; D may be TRBD1 (5 bases). Trimming cost V 2 bases and J 2 bases, with 6 bases left between them. CDR3 length: 13 residues. The germline gives CDR1 SGHTA, CDR2 FQGTGA. CDR3 residues: CASSLDSNTEAFF. Written as DNA, the CDR3 is TGTGCCAGCAGCTTAGACAGCAACACTGAAGCTTTCTTT.

V and J are TRBV5-1 and TRBJ1-1; a weak D match, TRBD1 (6 bases). Germline V gene lookup returns CDR1 SGHRS and CDR2 YFSETQ. V was shortened by 3 bases and J by 1 base, with 13 bases between the two germline ends. The CDR3 has 15 residues. Here the CDR3 reads CASSYQGSPNTEAFF. Here the CDR3 DNA reads TGCGCCAGCAGCTATCAGGGGTCCCCGAACACTGAAGCTTTCTTT.

As concerns this clone: A much larger clone lies one base from this, so it may be a read error. The gene calls are TRBV7-9 and TRBJ2-7; D is perhaps TRBD1 (5 bases). This CDR3 has 11 residues. V lost 6 bases to trimming and J lost 5 bases, with 8 bases between them. CDR1 is SEHNR and CDR2 is FQNEAQ in the germline V gene (reference sequence). The DNA of the CDR3 is TGTGCCAGCAGTAGGGGTGACGAGCAGTACTTC. Translated, it gives CASSRGDEQYF.

The chain uses TRBV30 and TRBJ2-5, with 8 positions matching TRBD2. The CDR3 totals 14 residues. The V and J ends lost 2 bases and 4 bases, in that order; junction bases with no gene match: 6. Germline V gene sequence: CDR1 GTSNPN, CDR2 SVGIG (reference sequence). The CDR3 reads CAWSWVAGRETQYF. CDR3 nucleotides: TGTGCCTGGAGTTGGGTAGCGGGGAGAGAGACCCAGTACTTC.

CDR3 sequence: CASSDQGADYGYTF. The CDR3 nucleotides are TGTGCCAGCAGTGACCAGGGGGCGGACTATGGCTACACCTTC. The chain recombines TRBV2 with TRBJ1-2; 8 bases are a match to TRBD1. The CDR3 loop spans 14 amino acids. Germline CDR1 SNHLY, CDR2 FYNNEI. After removal of 3 bases from V and 3 bases from J, the junction contained 3 bases not matched to a gene.

V usage is TRBV4-2 and J usage is TRBJ1-1; D is uncertain. V was cut by 5 bases and J by 8 bases, with 9 bases left in between. Per the germline V gene, CDR1 is LGHNA and CDR2 is YNFKEQ. The CDR3 is made up of 11 amino acids. In nucleotides, the CDR3 is TGTGCCAGCAGCGCCTCCGGGGAAGCTTTCTTT. Translating gives CASSASGEAFF.

This chain connects TRBV9 to TRBJ1-1; D is ambiguous. The CDR3 loop spans 15 amino acids. CDR1 is SGDLS, CDR2 YYNGEE, per germline. Trimming stripped 4 bases from V and 0 bases from J, with 13 bases between. This CDR3 is CASSQAASLNTEAFF. CDR3 nucleotide sequence: TGTGCCAGCAGCCAGGCCGCAAGCTTGAACACTGAAGCTTTCTTT. Drawing the rest from reference TRBV9 and TRBJ1-1, the complete variable domain is DSGVTQTPKHLITATGQRVTLRCSPRSGDLSVYWYQQSLDQGLQFLIQYYNGEERAKGNILERFSAQQFPDLHSELNLSSLELGDSALYFCASSQAASLNTEAFFGQGTRLTVV.

The rearrangement uses TRBV5-4 and TRBJ1-1; weak D call: TRBD1 (6 bases). From germline, CDR1 is SGHNT and CDR2 YYREEE (reference sequence). There are 15 residues in the CDR3. Trimming took 4 bases from V and 0 from J, leaving 13 bases between them. The CDR3 DNA sequence: TGTGCCAGCAGCCCCCCGCAGGGGATGAACACTGAAGCTTTCTTT. Its protein is CASSPPQGMNTEAFF.

The rearrangement joins TRBV2 to TRBJ2-4; no firm D call. V was shortened by 4 bases and J by 6 bases, with 4 bases between the two germline ends. CDR3 size: 11 residues. Germline assignment: CDR1 SNHLY and CDR2 FYNNEI. The CDR3 loop reads CASSAINIQYF. Written as DNA, the CDR3 is TGTGCCAGCAGTGCAATAAACATTCAGTACTTC.

The chain has TRBV5-1 and TRBJ2-2; D may be TRBD2 (7 bases). The CDR3 has 15 residues. V was clipped by 1 base and J by 2 bases, with 9 bases between them. CDR1 is SGHRS and CDR2 is YFSETQ in the germline V gene. The CDR3 nucleotides read TGCGCCAGCAGCTTGCGGGGGGCCAACACCGGGGAGCTGTTTTTT. Its translation: CASSLRGANTGELFF.

This clone has only a few counts. The chain joins TRBV5-1 to TRBJ1-4; 11 bases match TRBD1. Germline V gives CDR1 SGHRS, CDR2 YFSETQ. This CDR3 is 14 amino acids long. Losses at the gene ends were 5 bases for V and 8 bases for J; bases not matched to a gene: 5. The chain's CDR3 is CASSTGQGDEKLFF. In DNA form, the CDR3 reads TGCGCCAGCAGTACGGGACAGGGGGACGAAAAACTGTTTTTT.

J is TRBJ1-1 and V is TRBV3-1 (or the pseudogene TRBV3-2); D might be TRBD1 (6 bases). CDR3 size: 14 residues. Germline V gene lookup returns CDR1 LGHDT and CDR2 YNNKEL (reference sequence). V was shortened by 4 bases and J by 4 bases, with 13 bases between the two germline ends. The CDR3 is CASSRQLQGTEAFF. Written as DNA, the CDR3 is TGTGCCAGCAGCCGACAGTTACAGGGCACTGAAGCTTTCTTT.

This chain connects TRBV5-1 to TRBJ2-2, with 7 bases fitting TRBD1. Trimming took 3 bases from V and 6 from J; bases not matched to a gene: 2. The CDR3 has 13 residues. Germline CDR1 SGHRS, CDR2 YFSETQ. The CDR3 DNA reads as TGCGCCAGCAGCTCACAGGGGCCCGGGGAGCTGTTTTTT. Protein sequence: CASSSQGPGELFF.

This chain links TRBV9 with TRBJ2-1; possibly TRBD2 for D (5 bases). This CDR3 is 17 amino acids long. Trimming took 0 bases from V and 1 from J, leaving 14 bases between them. In germline, CDR1 is SGDLS, CDR2 YYNGEE. The CDR3 region is CASSVAISGGSYNEQFF. The CDR3 coding sequence is TGTGCCAGCAGCGTAGCTATCTCCGGCGGGTCCTACAATGAGCAGTTCTTC.

V is TRBV7-8 and J is TRBJ1-5; no clear D. V was pared by 2 bases and J by 0 bases, with 8 bases between. Germline lookup yields CDR1 SGHVS and CDR2 FQNEAQ. The length of the CDR3 is 15 residues. The CDR3 reads CASSLSVGSNQPQHF. For the CDR3, the DNA is TGTGCCAGCAGCTTATCTGTCGGTAGCAATCAGCCCCAGCATTTT.

The table lists this clone with a few counts. The chain recombines TRBV9 with TRBJ2-6, with D possibly being TRBD1 (6 bases). Trimming took off 0 bases at V and 3 bases at J, with 10 bases between the two ends. Germline lookup yields CDR1 SGDLS and CDR2 YYNGEE. CDR3 length: 16 residues. The chain's CDR3 is CASSVAGRGGANVLTF. Written as DNA, the CDR3 is TGTGCCAGCAGCGTAGCAGGCAGGGGTGGGGCCAACGTCCTGACTTTC.

V and J are TRBV6-5 and TRBJ2-2, with D perhaps TRBD1 (5 bases). Trimming shortened V by 6 bases and J by 0 bases, and 5 bases separated the two germline ends. Germline CDR1 reads MNHEY; CDR2 reads SVGAGI. This CDR3 is 13 amino acids long. In DNA form, the CDR3 reads TGTGCCAGCAGGGACACGAACACCGGGGAGCTGTTTTTT. Its protein product is CASRDTNTGELFF.

Here the CDR3 DNA reads TGTGCCAGCAGCGCCACAGGGGGCTCTGTGGAGACCCAGTACTTC. Encoded protein: CASSATGGSVETQYF. V gene TRBV7-3 combines with J gene TRBJ2-5, with 9 positions matching TRBD1. The CDR3 is made up of 15 amino acids. J lost 5 bases, V lost 5 bases, and 9 bases had no gene match. Germline loops: CDR1 SGHTA, CDR2 FQGTGA.

The gene calls are TRBV12-3 or TRBV12-4 and TRBJ1-5; possibly TRBD1 for D (5 bases). The CDR3 runs 12 residues. Trimming pared 6 bases from V and 7 bases from J, leaving 10 bases between. The chain's CDR3 is CASRAGPQPQHF. In DNA form, the CDR3 reads TGTGCCAGCAGAGCGGGGCCGCAGCCCCAGCATTTT.

The J gene is TRBJ1-3, the V gene TRBV5-6; 7 nucleotides match TRBD1. V shed 4 bases, J shed 0 bases, and the junction held 4 bases outside the gene matches. CDR1 is SGHDT, CDR2 YYEEEE, per germline. This CDR3 comprises 15 residues. CDR3 in amino acids: CASSKRGPSGNTIYF. In nucleotides, the CDR3 is TGTGCCAGCAGCAAGAGGGGGCCCTCTGGAAACACCATATATTTT.

The chain employs TRBV7-9 and TRBJ1-4; D remains unclear. Per germline, CDR1 SEHNR and CDR2 FQNEAQ (reference sequence). Trimming left V 5 bases short and J 8 bases short, with 18 bases between. The CDR3 spans 15 residues. This chain's CDR3 is CASSPNNAPQEKLFF. In DNA form, the CDR3 reads TGTGCCAGCAGCCCGAATAATGCCCCACAAGAAAAACTGTTTTTT. Full variable domain (outside the CDR3, taken from reference TRBV7-9 and TRBJ1-4): DTGVSQNPRHKITKRGQNVTFRCDPISEHNRLYWYRQTLGQGPEFLTYFQNEAQLEKSRLLSDRFSAERPKGSFSTLEIQRTEQGDSAMYLCASSPNNAPQEKLFFGSGTQLSVL.

J is TRBJ1-6 and V is TRBV5-8, with D perhaps TRBD1 (6 bases). This CDR3 is built from 14 residues. Germline CDR1 reads SGHTS; CDR2 reads YDEGEE. V was trimmed by 0 bases and J by 10 bases, leaving 11 bases between them. DNA for the CDR3: TGTGCCAGCAGCTTGGACAGGGTAGGCTCACCCCTCCACTTT. This codes for CASSLDRVGSPLHF. Supplemented by reference TRBV5-8 and TRBJ1-6, the full variable domain reads EAGVTQSPTHLIKTRGQQATLRCSPISGHTSVYWYQQALGLGLQFLLWYDEGEERNRGNFPPRFSGRQFPNYSSELNVNALELEDSALYLCASSLDRVGSPLHFGNGTRLTVT.

The V call is TRBV5-5, the J call TRBJ2-5; TRBD1 matches 8 bases. Germline-derived CDR1 and CDR2 are SGHKS and YYEKEE (reference sequence). There are 15 residues in the CDR3. V dropped 4 bases and J dropped 3; count of bases not matched to a gene: 8. CDR3 sequence (DNA): TGTGCCAGCAGCAAACCGGGACAGGTGGAAGAGACCCAGTACTTC. Amino acids: CASSKPGQVEETQYF.

V is TRBV4-1 and J is TRBJ2-1; TRBD1 aligns across 8 bases. Germline trimming cut 0 bases from V and 12 bases from J; bases unmatched to any gene: 7. CDR3 length: 14 residues. Germline CDR1 MGHRA, CDR2 YSYEKL. The CDR3 region has the DNA TGCGCCAGCAGCCAAGATCAAGGACAGGGATGGCAGTTCTTC. Residues: CASSQDQGQGWQFF.